These 26 T cell receptor beta chains came from one sample sequenced in a study of a mutant IDH1 vaccine in newly diagnosed glioma. For these TCRs, the target antigens are not known. Sequencing used immunoSEQ multiplex PCR; TCRdb keeps in-frame clones, though not all of them. The sample records 30,000 to 45,000 clones, 65% to 85% being singletons. As for time point: week 47, end of study. The vaccine gave 300 ug of a 20-mer mutant IDH1 peptide subcutaneously per dose. The material sequenced was PBMCs, taken from a glioma patient whose treatment included an IDH1 peptide vaccine. The receptors originated from a man between 40 and 49 years old with glioma.

The rearrangement uses TRBV19 and TRBJ2-5, with 7 bases identical to TRBD1. V dropped 4 bases and J dropped 5; count of bases not matched to a gene: 4. CDR1 is LNHDA and CDR2 is SQIVND in the germline V gene (reference sequence). The CDR3 totals 13 residues. CDR3 amino acids: CASSRGGGETQYF. The CDR3 coding sequence is TGTGCCAGTAGTAGAGGGGGCGGTGAGACCCAGTACTTC. The variable domain in full, completed from reference TRBV19 and TRBJ2-5, reads DGGITQSPKYLFRKEGQNVTLSCEQNLNHDAMYWYRQDPGQGLRLIYYSQIVNDFQKGDIAEGYSVSREKKESFPLTVTSAQKNPTAFYLCASSRGGGETQYFGPGTRLLVL.

The rearrangement joins TRBV2 to TRBJ2-1, with TRBD2 matching over 7 bases. J was trimmed by 2 bases and V by 3 bases; bases with no gene match: 4. The CDR3 has 15 amino acids. Germline assignment: CDR1 SNHLY and CDR2 FYNNEI. Here the CDR3 DNA reads TGTGCCAGCAGTGATGAGCGGGGACCCTACAATGAGCAGTTCTTC. Its translation: CASSDERGPYNEQFF.

This chain connects TRBV27 to TRBJ1-4, with 8 bases fitting TRBD1. V was pared by 4 bases and J by 8 bases, with 6 bases of the junction left unmatched. The CDR3 sequence is 14 residues long. Germline assignment: CDR1 MNHEY and CDR2 SMNVEV (reference sequence). CDR3 protein: CASSSGTGPEKLFF. The CDR3 region has the DNA TGTGCCAGCAGTTCCGGGACAGGACCAGAAAAACTGTTTTTT. The full variable domain, rest sourced from reference TRBV27 and TRBJ1-4, is EAQVTQNPRYLITVTGKKLTVTCSQNMNHEYMSWYRQDPGLGLRQIYYSMNVEVTDKGDVPEGYKVSRKEKRNFPLILESPSPNQTSLYFCASSSGTGPEKLFFGSGTQLSVL.

The chain has TRBV12-1 and TRBJ1-1. TRBV12-1 is a pseudogene segment. The CDR3 runs to 12 residues. DNA of the CDR3: TGTGCCAGCAAGGCTCAGAACACTGAAGCTTTCTTT. Its protein is CASKAQNTEAFF.

The chain combines TRBV11-3 with TRBJ1-1, with a tentative D call TRBD1 (5 bases). This CDR3 spans 14 amino acids. Per the germline V gene, CDR1 is SGHNT and CDR2 is YENEEA. The ends were cut back, 5 bases at V and 5 bases at J, with 15 bases in the middle. The CDR3 DNA follows: TGTGCCAGCAGCCAGCGAGGGGCGAGGACTGAAGCTTTCTTT. This gives the protein CASSQRGARTEAFF.

This chain links TRBV5-5 with TRBJ2-7; the D gene is possibly TRBD2 (5 bases). Germline CDR1 and CDR2: SGHKS and YYEKEE (reference sequence). The CDR3 consists of 13 residues. V was shortened by 10 bases and J by 0 bases, with 14 bases between the two germline ends. The DNA of the CDR3 is TGTGCCTCCCGACGGGAAAGCTCCTACGAGCAGTACTTC. Translation: CASRRESSYEQYF.

This sequence joins TRBV6-4 and TRBJ2-3; a possible D gene is TRBD2 (5 bases). Germline V gene sequence: CDR1 MRHNA, CDR2 SNTAGT. Between the trimmed V and J ends, which lost 4 bases and 5 bases, there was a span of 19 bases. The CDR3 runs to 16 residues. The CDR3 DNA follows: TGTGCCAGCAGTGCCGTATCGCTGGGAGCCAGAGATACGCAGTATTTT. Amino acids: CASSAVSLGARDTQYF.

This clone turned up a few times. The V and J genes are TRBV6-5 and TRBJ2-1; no firm D call. Trimming left V 5 bases short and J 9 bases short, with 14 bases between. This CDR3 comprises 13 residues. Germline assignment: CDR1 MNHEY and CDR2 SVGAGI. The CDR3 sequence is CASSLTDRREQFF. The CDR3 region has the DNA TGTGCCAGCAGTCTAACTGACCGCCGTGAGCAGTTCTTC.

This clone was found many times. J is TRBJ1-1 and V is TRBV25-1; no clear D gene. The CDR3 contains 14 residues. Germline-derived CDR1 and CDR2 are MGHDK and SYGVNS. Trimming stripped 4 bases from V and 4 bases from J, with 13 bases between. CDR3 in amino acids: CASSASLGSTEAFF. The CDR3 nucleotides are TGTGCCAGCAGTGCGTCGTTAGGGAGCACTGAAGCTTTCTTT.

The chain recombines TRBV6-1 with TRBJ2-7; no reliable D call. V was shortened by 2 bases and J by 3 bases, with 8 bases between the two germline ends. Germline CDR1 is MNHNS and CDR2 is SASEGT. The CDR3 length is 13 residues. The CDR3: CASSENESYEQYV. Written as DNA, the CDR3 is TGTGCCAGCAGTGAAAATGAGAGCTACGAGCAGTACGTC.

The rearrangement uses TRBV5-6 and TRBJ2-4; D is perhaps TRBD1 (7 bases). This CDR3 is built from 14 residues. The germline V gene has CDR1 SGHDT and CDR2 YYEEEE. The germline V and J ends were trimmed by 2 bases and 4 bases, with 10 bases remaining between them. The CDR3 sequence: CASSLAGGKNIQYF. The CDR3 nucleotides read TGTGCCAGCAGCTTAGCAGGGGGGAAAAACATTCAGTACTTC.

The chain recombines TRBV30 with TRBJ2-1; 9 positions agree with TRBD2. The CDR3 totals 15 residues. Per germline, CDR1 GTSNPN and CDR2 SVGIG (reference sequence). V shed 2 bases and J 10 bases; nucleotides not matched to a gene: 12. The CDR3 nucleotides are TGTGCCTGGAGTCAAACCGGGACTAGCTTGCGGGAGCAGTTCTTC. This gives the protein CAWSQTGTSLREQFF. The full variable domain, rest sourced from reference TRBV30 and TRBJ2-1, is SQTIHQWPATLVQPVGSPLSLECTVEGTSNPNLYWYRQAAGRGLQLLFYSVGIGQISSEVPQNLSASRPQDRQFILSSKKLLLSDSGFYLCAWSQTGTSLREQFFGPGTRLTVL.

The chain has TRBV25-1 and TRBJ2-4; 9 bases line up with TRBD1. The J segment lost 5 bases and the V segment lost 4 bases, leaving 6 bases of the junction unmatched. From germline, CDR1 is MGHDK and CDR2 SYGVNS. There are 15 residues in the CDR3. CDR3 region: CASSGVDRGENIQYF. CDR3 bases: TGTGCCAGCAGTGGGGTGGACAGGGGTGAAAACATTCAGTACTTC. Combining the CDR3 with reference TRBV25-1 and TRBJ2-4 gives the whole variable domain EADIYQTPRYLVIGTGKKITLECSQTMGHDKMYWYQQDPGMELHLIHYSYGVNSTEKGDLSSESTVSRIRTEHFPLTLESARPSHTSQYLCASSGVDRGENIQYFGAGTRLSVL.

The genes are TRBV19 and TRBJ2-1; possible D gene TRBD2, 6 bases. The CDR3 extends over 15 amino acids. Deletions cut 3 bases from V and 4 bases from J, with 13 bases between. Germline assignment: CDR1 LNHDA and CDR2 SQIVND (reference sequence). The CDR3 nucleotides read TGTGCCAGTAGTATTGATAGCGGAGCATACAATGAGCAGTTCTTC. As protein: CASSIDSGAYNEQFF.

V gene TRBV2 combines with J gene TRBJ1-1; D uncertain. The CDR3 loop spans 15 amino acids. V was trimmed by 7 bases and J by 1 base, leaving 16 bases between them. Germline assignment: CDR1 SNHLY and CDR2 FYNNEI. CDR3 protein: CASIPRQVRNTEAFF. CDR3 DNA: TGTGCCAGCATTCCCCGGCAGGTTCGGAACACTGAAGCTTTCTTT.

As DNA, the CDR3 is TGTGCCAGCAGCCCCTATAGCGGGAGGGCGGTATACAATGAGCAGTTCTTC. Translated, it gives CASSPYSGRAVYNEQFF. The rearrangement uses TRBV14 and TRBJ2-1, with 11 bases that match TRBD2. Germline CDR1 reads SGHDN; CDR2 reads FVKESK. Trimming cost V 4 bases and J 4 bases; bases outside gene matches: 9. The CDR3 sequence is 17 residues long.

The gene calls are TRBV11-2 and TRBJ2-5, with D tentatively TRBD2 (5 bases). The CDR3 has 13 residues. Germline loops: CDR1 SGHAT, CDR2 FQNNGV. Trimming took 5 bases from V and 7 from J, leaving 14 bases between them. The CDR3 sequence is CASSRTRSGTQYF. The CDR3 region has the DNA TGTGCCAGCAGCCGGACCCGGAGCGGGACCCAGTACTTC.

This clone has a handful of counts. The V call is TRBV30, the J call TRBJ1-4; D not resolved. CDR1 is GTSNPN, CDR2 SVGIG, per germline (reference sequence). The CDR3 consists of 14 residues. V was trimmed by 2 bases and J by 8 bases, leaving 15 bases between them. CDR3 sequence: CAWSTQTPSEKLFF. As DNA, the CDR3 is TGTGCCTGGAGTACTCAGACGCCTTCCGAAAAACTGTTTTTT.

The chain combines TRBV21-1 with TRBJ1-1; the D segment call TRBD1 is taken from the table without a DNA check. TRBV21-1 is a pseudogene. This CDR3 region has 15 residues. The CDR3 here is CASSKMGAGNTEAFF. CDR3 sequence (DNA): TGTGCCAGCAGCAAAATGGGGGCAGGGAACACTGAAGCTTTCTTT.

The V call is TRBV7-2, the J call TRBJ1-2; the D gene is possibly TRBD1 (5 bases). This CDR3 has 15 amino acids. From germline, CDR1 is SGHTA and CDR2 FQGNSA. The ends were cut back, 3 bases at V and 2 bases at J, with 13 bases in the middle. The CDR3 coding sequence is TGTGCCAGCAGCTTTGGGATAGGGACGAACTATGGCTACACCTTC. It codes for CASSFGIGTNYGYTF.

V gene TRBV9 combines with J gene TRBJ2-1, with a weak D call TRBD2 (6 bases). CDR3 size: 15 residues. The germline V gene encodes CDR1 SGDLS and CDR2 YYNGEE. V was shortened by 4 bases and J by 4 bases, with 15 bases between the two germline ends. CDR3 region: CASSTRDLTYNEQFF. In nucleotides, the CDR3 is TGTGCCAGCAGCACCCGGGACTTGACTTACAATGAGCAGTTCTTC.

The V and J genes are TRBV2 and TRBJ2-1; a possible D gene is TRBD2 (6 bases). Trimming removed 0 bases at V and 0 bases at J, with 12 bases between. This CDR3 is 17 amino acids long. CDR1 SNHLY and CDR2 FYNNEI come from the germline V gene. The CDR3 loop reads CASSEAVGGISYNEQFF. DNA of the CDR3: TGTGCCAGCAGTGAAGCGGTAGGCGGGATCTCCTACAATGAGCAGTTCTTC.

The chain employs TRBV7-9 and TRBJ2-7; a possible D gene is TRBD2 (5 bases). Germline V gives CDR1 SEHNR, CDR2 FQNEAQ (reference sequence). The CDR3 sequence is 14 residues long. With 5 bases removed from V and 2 bases from J, the gap between germline ends came to 13 bases. This CDR3 reads CASSLTGKTYEQYF. The CDR3 nucleotides read TGTGCCAGCAGCCTTACGGGGAAGACCTACGAGCAGTACTTC.

This chain uses TRBV5-6 with TRBJ1-1; D gene uncertain. The CDR3 covers 11 residues. The germline CDR1 and CDR2 sequences are SGHDT and YYEEEE. The ends were cut back, 2 bases at V and 2 bases at J, with 1 base in the middle. The CDR3 here is CASSFNTEAFF. Written as DNA, the CDR3 is TGTGCCAGCAGCTTTAACACTGAAGCTTTCTTT.

There are a few counts of this clone. The chain links TRBV11-2 to TRBJ2-3; either TRBD1 or TRBD2 may supply D (5 bases each). Germline V gene sequence: CDR1 SGHAT, CDR2 FQNNGV. The V end was cut by 5 bases, the J end by 9 bases, with 12 bases between. This CDR3 has 12 amino acids. CDR3: CASSVTGTTQYF. The CDR3 DNA sequence: TGTGCCAGCAGCGTTACCGGGACGACGCAGTATTTT.

The chain uses TRBV7-8 and TRBJ2-5; D is possibly TRBD1 or TRBD2 (5 bases each). CDR3 size: 14 residues. Between the trimmed V and J ends, which lost 2 bases and 5 bases, there was a span of 12 bases. CDR1 and CDR2 from the germline V gene are SGHVS and FQNEAQ. The CDR3, as DNA: TGTGCCAGCAGCTTATACGGCAGGGAGGAGACCCAGTACTTC. It is translated as CASSLYGREETQYF.